This paragraph covers one T cell receptor beta chain sequence. This specimen comes from a study of cytomegalovirus exposure and HLA in healthy donors. The germline V and J ends were trimmed by 1 base and 3 bases, with 28 bases remaining between them. Per germline, CDR1 GTSNPN and CDR2 SVGIG (reference sequence). This CDR3 has 21 amino acids. The PCR ran on 60 Vbeta and 13 Jbeta primers. Produced via immunoSEQ multiplex PCR; TCRdb's table is partial and in-frame only. Of about 160,000 clones in the sample, around three quarters were seen once. The receptor was isolated from a woman in her thirties in good health and CMV-seronegative. The chain combines TRBV30 with TRBJ1-6; possibly TRBD1 for D (6 bases). The sample taken for sequencing was PBMCs. CDR3 residues: CAWSATGGPSLPLLYNSPLHF. The CDR3 DNA sequence: TGTGCCTGGAGTGCCACGGGGGGGCCCTCTTTACCCTTACTCTATAATTCACCCCTCCACTTT. Variable domain in full (rest from reference TRBV30 and TRBJ1-6): SQTIHQWPATLVQPVGSPLSLECTVEGTSNPNLYWYRQAAGRGLQLLFYSVGIGQISSEVPQNLSASRPQDRQFILSSKKLLLSDSGFYLCAWSATGGPSLPLLYNSPLHFGNGTRLTVT.